This TCR beta chain was sequenced in a study of T cells in Graves' hyperthyroidism and ophthalmopathy. Study findings and constraints: The authors' 13 V-J model separated ophthalmopathy from stable hyperthyroidism. Ophthalmopathy was identified by the model a median approximately 6.4 months ahead of onset.

There are 14 residues in the CDR3. Germline trimming cut 7 bases from V and 4 bases from J; bases unmatched to any gene: 4. Germline assignment: CDR1 ENHRY and CDR2 SYGVKD. As regards this clonotype: Its antigen remains unidentified.

Over 18 months, lack of ophthalmopathy progression marked Graves' hyperthyroidism as stable. Exclusion followed for patients with uncontrolled infection, other autoimmune disease, pregnancy or lactation. TCR beta CDR3 regions were amplified from RNA. RT-PCR in the first round (using the HTBI primer set) targeted the TCR CDR3. From the multiplex PCR reads, TCRdb called clonotypes with MiXCR, one entry per CDR3 protein. The table shows 700,000 to 850,000 distinct CDR3 sequences, with just over 35% occurring only once. This receptor was taken from a woman between 35 and 50 years old with Graves' hyperthyroidism. The chain uses TRBV10-3 and TRBJ2-6, with TRBD1 matching over 7 bases. The sequenced sample consisted of blood. As DNA, the CDR3 is TGTGCCATCACGTTGGGACAGGGGGCCAACGTCCTGACTTTC. This sequence encodes CAITLGQGANVLTF.